Following are 22 T cell receptor beta chains from one sample sequenced in a study of blood T cell repertoires in COVID-19. Assay: immunoSEQ multiplex PCR; the TCRdb copy retains only in-frame clones and omits some. This repertoire shows approximately 190,000 clones, about 80% found once; its top ten account for about 6.9%. Material for sequencing was peripheral blood. The receptors shown here come from a human donor with acute or convalescent COVID-19. The donor label of this sample is uncertain.

The rearrangement joins TRBV11-3 to TRBJ2-1, with TRBD1 identical over 7 bases. Germline assignment: CDR1 SGHNT and CDR2 YENEEA. The ends lost 0 bases at V and 5 bases at J; junction bases unmatched: 4. The CDR3 extends over 15 amino acids. The CDR3 region is CASSLEGQLNNEQFF. Here the CDR3 DNA reads TGTGCCAGCAGCTTAGAGGGACAGCTGAACAATGAGCAGTTCTTC.

This chain joins TRBV5-1 and TRBJ2-4; D call uncertain. The CDR3 totals 16 residues. Trimming took off 0 bases at V and 4 bases at J, with 14 bases between the two ends. The germline V gene has CDR1 SGHRS and CDR2 YFSETQ. CDR3 sequence (DNA): TGCGCCAGCAGCTTGGGTGCAGCGCTTGGGAAAAACATTCAGTACTTC. Translating gives CASSLGAALGKNIQYF.

This clone occurred once. The chain combines TRBV7-8 with TRBJ2-7, with 11 bases matching TRBD1. CDR1 is SGHVS and CDR2 is FQNEAQ in the germline V gene. V shed 2 bases, J shed 7 bases, and the junction held 13 bases outside the gene matches. There are 17 residues in the CDR3. The CDR3 DNA sequence: TGTGCCAGCAGCTTACTCGTCGCCGGGACAGGGGGAAGTGAGCAGTACTTC. Residues: CASSLLVAGTGGSEQYF.

V and J are TRBV11-2 and TRBJ1-4; D unclear. This CDR3 is built from 13 residues. CDR1 is SGHAT, CDR2 FQNNGV, per germline. V lost 5 bases and J lost 7, with 11 bases in between. The CDR3 loop is CASSRSEGEKLFF. The DNA of the CDR3 is TGTGCCAGCAGCCGATCCGAGGGTGAAAAACTGTTTTTT.

V and J are TRBV11-2 and TRBJ1-2; D is perhaps TRBD1 (6 bases). The V gene's germline CDR1 is SGHAT and CDR2 FQNNGV. Trimming cost V 6 bases and J 4 bases, with 18 bases left between them. This CDR3 is built from 15 residues. CDR3 bases: TGTGCCAGCAGTTTTACAGGGTCGAGTAGCTATGGCTACACCTTC. Translated: CASSFTGSSSYGYTF. The complete variable domain, with remaining parts taken from reference TRBV11-2 and TRBJ1-2, reads EAGVAQSPRYKIIEKRQSVAFWCNPISGHATLYWYQQILGQGPKLLIQFQNNGVVDDSQLPKDRFSAERLKGVDSTLKIQPAKLEDSAVYLCASSFTGSSSYGYTFGSGTRLTVV.

J is TRBJ2-7 and V is TRBV3-1 (or the pseudogene TRBV3-2), with 8 bases lining up with TRBD2. J lost 3 bases, V lost 4 bases, and 2 bases had no gene match. CDR3 length equals 13 residues. In germline, CDR1 is LGHDT, CDR2 YNNKEL (reference sequence). CDR3 nucleotide sequence: TGTGCCAGCAGCCCGAGCGGGAGCTACGAGCAGTACTTC. It codes for CASSPSGSYEQYF.

This CDR3 is CASSSWTSPVNQPQHF. The DNA for the CDR3 is TGTGCCAGCAGTTCCTGGACATCCCCGGTTAATCAGCCCCAGCATTTT. The V gene is TRBV6-2 or TRBV6-3, the J gene TRBJ1-5; a possible D gene is TRBD1 (5 bases). The CDR3 covers 16 residues. V lost 4 bases, J lost 4 bases, and 17 bases lay in between. Per germline, CDR1 MNHEY and CDR2 SVGEGT.

The chain joins TRBV2 to TRBJ2-5; TRBD1 agrees at 9 bases. The ends lost 8 bases at V and 1 base at J; junction bases unmatched: 8. The CDR3 sequence is 15 residues long. The V gene's germline CDR1 is SNHLY and CDR2 FYNNEI. The CDR3 loop is CASVGQGPPQETQYF. In DNA form, the CDR3 reads TGTGCCAGCGTCGGACAGGGGCCACCCCAAGAGACCCAGTACTTC.

J is TRBJ1-2 and V is TRBV5-8; no reliable D call. The CDR3 runs to 14 residues. The germline V gene encodes CDR1 SGHTS and CDR2 YDEGEE. The V end was cut by 0 bases, the J end by 7 bases, with 13 bases between. The CDR3 here is CASSLAGGVGGYTF. The CDR3 DNA reads TGTGCCAGCAGCTTGGCCGGAGGCGTAGGTGGCTACACCTTC.

The chain recombines TRBV5-1 with TRBJ2-1; TRBD2 matches at 9 bases. The CDR3 consists of 16 residues. Looked up from germline, CDR1 is SGHRS and CDR2 is YFSETQ. V gave up 3 bases and J gave up 2 bases; unmatched junction bases: 6. This chain's CDR3 is CASSSPSGVAYNEQFF. The CDR3 DNA reads TGCGCCAGCAGCTCTCCTAGCGGGGTAGCCTACAATGAGCAGTTCTTC.

CDR3 nucleotide sequence: TGTGCCAGCAGTTACTCTCAGGGCCCTGGAAACACCATATATTTT. Translated, it gives CASSYSQGPGNTIYF. V and J are TRBV6-5 and TRBJ1-3; D perhaps matches TRBD1 (5 bases). CDR3 length equals 15 residues. Germline CDR1 reads MNHEY; CDR2 reads SVGAGI. The ends were cut back, 0 bases at V and 2 bases at J, with 8 bases in the middle.

The J gene is TRBJ2-5, the V gene TRBV7-3; D is uncertain. V was trimmed by 3 bases and J by 0 bases, leaving 5 bases between them. Germline loops: CDR1 SGHTA, CDR2 FQGTGA. This CDR3 has 13 amino acids. The CDR3 sequence: CASSFRYQETQYF. Written as DNA, the CDR3 is TGTGCCAGCAGCTTCCGGTACCAAGAGACCCAGTACTTC.

The chain is built from TRBV3-1 (or the pseudogene TRBV3-2) and TRBJ1-1, with 7 bases lining up with TRBD1. The CDR3 sequence is 13 residues long. The J segment lost 8 bases and the V segment lost 2 bases, leaving 5 bases of the junction unmatched. Germline values: CDR1 LGHDT, CDR2 YNNKEL (reference sequence). The CDR3 nucleotides read TGTGCCAGCAGCCAACGGACAGGCATAGAAGCTTTCTTT. Translation: CASSQRTGIEAFF.

This clone was picked up a small number of times. The chain joins TRBV19 to TRBJ1-5; TRBD1 matches 9 bases. J gave up 6 bases and V 5 bases, and 8 bases lay outside the gene matches. Germline V gives CDR1 LNHDA, CDR2 SQIVND (reference sequence). This CDR3 region has 15 residues. DNA of the CDR3: TGTGCCAGTAGTCCGGGACAGGGTACGAGTCAGCCCCAGCATTTT. It yields the protein CASSPGQGTSQPQHF.

In nucleotides, the CDR3 is TGCGCCAGCAGCTACGGACTAGCGGTTTACAATGAGCAGTTCTTC. Amino acid sequence: CASSYGLAVYNEQFF. V gene TRBV4-3 combines with J gene TRBJ2-1; 10 bases are shared with TRBD2. V shed 5 bases and J 4 bases; nucleotides not matched to a gene: 5. The germline V gene encodes CDR1 LGHNA and CDR2 YSLEER. The length of the CDR3 is 15 residues.

The V gene is TRBV12-3 or TRBV12-4, the J gene TRBJ1-1; the match to TRBD1 covers 9 bases. CDR3 size: 13 residues. The V segment lost 6 bases and the J segment 4 bases; nucleotides outside the gene matches: 3. CDR3 nucleotide sequence: TGTGCCAGCAGCCGGGACAGGGCCACTGAAGCTTTCTTT. It translates to CASSRDRATEAFF.

This rearrangement joins TRBV6-5 to TRBJ1-5; D call uncertain. CDR3 length: 13 amino acids. Trimming cost V 6 bases and J 6 bases, with 12 bases left between them. Germline V gives CDR1 MNHEY, CDR2 SVGAGI. Here the CDR3 reads CASRLRDGQPQHF. The CDR3 DNA follows: TGTGCCAGCAGGCTGAGGGATGGTCAGCCCCAGCATTTT.

This chain uses TRBV21-1 with TRBJ2-2; the D call in the table, TRBD2, was not verified against the DNA. TRBV21-1 is annotated as a pseudogene. This CDR3 spans 15 amino acids. CDR3 DNA: TGTGCCAGCAGCACTAGCGGGAGCATCACCGGGGAGCTGTTTTTT. It yields the protein CASSTSGSITGELFF.

This chain connects TRBV5-6 to TRBJ2-1; 10 bases map to TRBD2. CDR1 is SGHDT and CDR2 is YYEEEE in the germline V gene. This CDR3 is 14 amino acids long. J gave up 6 bases and V 10 bases, and 10 bases lay outside the gene matches. This chain's CDR3 is CAGGYLAGVNEQFF. CDR3 DNA: TGTGCCGGTGGATACCTAGCGGGAGTCAATGAGCAGTTCTTC.

This rearrangement joins TRBV6-5 to TRBJ2-7; the match to TRBD1 covers 7 bases. The CDR3 runs 14 residues. The junction had 2 bases not matched to a gene; V was cut back by 0 bases and J by 3 bases. Looked up from germline, CDR1 is MNHEY and CDR2 is SVGAGI. The CDR3 loop reads CASSYSDRIYEQYF. DNA of the CDR3: TGTGCCAGCAGTTACTCGGACAGGATCTACGAGCAGTACTTC.

This chain uses TRBV18 with TRBJ2-1; D not resolved. The CDR3 loop spans 14 amino acids. CDR1 and CDR2 from the germline V gene are KGHSH and LQKENI. The ends were cut back, 3 bases at V and 6 bases at J, with 12 bases in the middle. The CDR3 DNA is TGTGCCAGCTCACCCGAATCCTCCGGCAATGAGCAGTTCTTC. Protein product: CASSPESSGNEQFF.

V usage is TRBV10-3 and J usage is TRBJ2-1; unclear D gene. The CDR3 length is 14 residues. CDR1 is ENHRY and CDR2 is SYGVKD in the germline V gene. V lost 8 bases to trimming and J lost 2 bases, with 13 bases between them. CDR3 sequence: CAIGDPFAYNEQFF. The CDR3 nucleotides are TGTGCCATCGGAGACCCTTTCGCCTACAATGAGCAGTTCTTC.